This T cell receptor beta chain derives from a study of CD8 T cells in Susac syndrome. Whole-study findings and limits: The number of individuals included in the study's TCR sequencing and HLA analysis was acknowledged as relatively small.

As for this clonotype: Its antigen is currently unknown.

CDR3 length: 21 residues. The trim removed 4 bases at V and 0 bases at J, leaving 10 bases unmatched. CDR1 and CDR2 from the germline V gene are MNHEY and SVGEGT. RNA, at about 0.45 to 1 ug, was reverse transcribed with random hexamers. TCRdb recomputed calls from the immunoSEQ multiplex PCR reads with MiXCR, one row per CDR3 protein. The sample lists about 200,000 distinct CDR3 sequences; more than 90% were seen once. J is TRBJ2-6 and V is TRBV6-2 or TRBV6-3; 15 nucleotides align to TRBD2. The TCR was taken from a human donor with multiple sclerosis. Sequences were obtained from CD4+ T cells from PBMCs. The CDR3 region is CASSSRPGLAGGSSGANVLTF. The CDR3, as DNA: TGTGCCAGCAGTTCCCGCCCCGGACTAGCGGGAGGGAGCTCTGGGGCCAACGTCCTGACTTTC.